Presented here are 16 T cell receptor beta chains from one specimen sequenced in a study of T cell responses to AZD1222 COVID-19 vaccine. TCRdb's copy holds only in-frame clones and misses some; the assay was immunoSEQ multiplex PCR. The sample includes 84,000 or so clones, around nine tenths seen only once; the top ten take 4% to 6%. The input for sequencing was peripheral blood, taken on day 0 of MenACWY control vaccination. The receptors derive from an adult in good health.

This chain links TRBV6-2 or TRBV6-3 with TRBJ2-7; 7 bases are a match to TRBD1. This CDR3 region has 16 residues. V gave up 5 bases and J gave up 0 bases; unmatched junction bases: 10. Germline-derived CDR1 and CDR2 are MNHEY and SVGEGT. CDR3 amino acids: CASSMSGQESSYEQYF. CDR3 DNA: TGTGCCAGCAGTATGTCTGGACAGGAGAGCTCCTACGAGCAGTACTTC.

This chain connects TRBV15 to TRBJ1-5; tentatively, D is TRBD1 (5 bases). The V end lost 5 bases, the J end lost 3 bases, and 17 bases lay between the germline ends. This CDR3 comprises 16 residues. Germline V lookup: CDR1 LNHNV, CDR2 YYDKDF (reference sequence). In nucleotides, the CDR3 is TGTGCCACCAGCCCCCGGTGGGGGAGTAACAATCAGCCCCAGCATTTT. It codes for CATSPRWGSNNQPQHF. Based on the CDR3 plus reference TRBV15 and TRBJ1-5, the full variable domain is DAMVIQNPRYQVTQFGKPVTLSCSQTLNHNVMYWYQQKSSQAPKLLFHYYDKDFNNEADTPDNFQSRRPNTSFCFLDIRSPGLGDTAMYLCATSPRWGSNNQPQHFGDGTRLSIL.

The chain recombines TRBV2 with TRBJ2-7; D call uncertain. CDR3 length equals 19 residues. Germline V gene data show CDR1 as SNHLY and CDR2 as FYNNEI. The ends were cut back, 3 bases at V and 2 bases at J, with 26 bases in the middle. The CDR3 here is CASSEDGNQGSTQPYEQYF. DNA of the CDR3: TGTGCCAGCAGTGAGGACGGCAACCAAGGATCAACGCAACCCTACGAGCAGTACTTC.

This sequence joins TRBV3-1 (or the pseudogene TRBV3-2) and TRBJ1-5; D possibly corresponds to TRBD1 (5 bases). From germline, CDR1 is LGHDT and CDR2 YNNKEL (reference sequence). CDR3 length equals 15 residues. V was trimmed by 2 bases and J by 4 bases, leaving 12 bases between them. CDR3 protein: CASSQSDRTNQPQHF. The CDR3 bases are TGTGCCAGCAGCCAAAGTGACAGAACTAATCAGCCCCAGCATTTT.

The chain has TRBV28 and TRBJ1-1; maybe TRBD1 (6 bases). Germline assignment: CDR1 MDHEN and CDR2 SYDVKM. V was pared by 7 bases and J by 6 bases, with 15 bases between. This CDR3 comprises 13 residues. The CDR3 nucleotides are TGTGCCAGCACCTCCTTACAGGGCGCTGAAGCTTTCTTT. Its translation is CASTSLQGAEAFF.

The V gene is TRBV2, the J gene TRBJ2-7; D possibly uses TRBD1 or TRBD2 (7 bases each). Trimming took off 8 bases at V and 4 bases at J, with 12 bases between the two ends. The CDR3 is 12 residues long. CDR1 and CDR2 (germline): SNHLY, FYNNEI. The CDR3 region has the DNA TGTGCCAGCGTGCAGGGGGGGTACGAGCAGTACTTC. Residues: CASVQGGYEQYF.

CDR3 residues: CASSLGTGGGQAFF. The CDR3, as DNA: TGCGCCAGCAGCTTGGGGACAGGGGGCGGTCAAGCTTTCTTT. This chain links TRBV5-1 with TRBJ1-1; 11 bases are shared with TRBD1. CDR3 length: 14 residues. The ends lost 0 bases at V and 9 bases at J; junction bases unmatched: 4. Germline assignment: CDR1 SGHRS and CDR2 YFSETQ.

J is TRBJ2-7 and V is TRBV6-2 or TRBV6-3, with D possibly TRBD1 on 5 matching bases. Germline V lookup: CDR1 MNHEY, CDR2 SVGEGT. Between the trimmed V and J ends, which lost 2 bases and 4 bases, there was a span of 12 bases. This CDR3 is built from 14 residues. CDR3 sequence: CASSYPDRFYEQYF. The CDR3 nucleotides are TGTGCCAGCAGTTACCCCGACAGATTTTACGAGCAGTACTTC.

V usage is TRBV6-5 and J usage is TRBJ1-5; D gene ambiguous. The CDR3 sequence is 13 residues long. V was pared by 10 bases and J by 0 bases, with 10 bases between. The germline V gene encodes CDR1 MNHEY and CDR2 SVGAGI. CDR3 sequence: CATARDSNQPQHF. In DNA form, the CDR3 reads TGTGCCACCGCACGGGATAGCAATCAGCCCCAGCATTTT.

The V and J genes are TRBV20-1 and TRBJ1-4, with D unresolved. V was pared by 3 bases and J by 6 bases, with 5 bases between. The V gene's germline CDR1 is DFQATT and CDR2 SNEGSKA (reference sequence). CDR3 length equals 11 residues. CDR3 bases: TGCAGTGCTAGGAGGGATGAAAAACTGTTTTTT. This gives the protein CSARRDEKLFF.

The J gene is TRBJ2-5, the V gene TRBV5-6, with 7 bases aligning to TRBD1. The CDR3 contains 14 residues. V was pared by 4 bases and J by 5 bases, with 8 bases of the junction left unmatched. CDR1 and CDR2 from the germline V gene are SGHDT and YYEEEE. CDR3: CASSALRGLETQYF. The CDR3 DNA follows: TGTGCCAGCAGCGCACTCAGGGGGTTGGAGACCCAGTACTTC.

The genes are TRBV6-1 and TRBJ1-2, with unresolved D. Germline V gene lookup returns CDR1 MNHNS and CDR2 SASEGT. V was cut by 3 bases and J by 0 bases, with 5 bases left in between. CDR3 length: 13 residues. The CDR3 DNA sequence: TGTGCCAGCAGTGAGACTTCTAACTATGGCTACACCTTC. This translates into CASSETSNYGYTF.

The sample holds one count of this clone. The V and J genes are TRBV25-1 and TRBJ1-1; weak D call: TRBD1 (6 bases). Between the trimmed V and J ends, which lost 10 bases and 1 base, there was a span of 10 bases. The CDR3 loop spans 12 amino acids. Germline V gene sequence: CDR1 MGHDK, CDR2 SYGVNS. The CDR3 DNA is TGTGCCACCCTGGACAGGAACACTGAAGCTTTCTTT. Translation: CATLDRNTEAFF. Full variable domain (outside the CDR3, taken from reference TRBV25-1 and TRBJ1-1): EADIYQTPRYLVIGTGKKITLECSQTMGHDKMYWYQQDPGMELHLIHYSYGVNSTEKGDLSSESTVSRIRTEHFPLTLESARPSHTSQYLCATLDRNTEAFFGQGTRLTVV.

The chain uses TRBV10-2 and TRBJ2-3; a possible D gene is TRBD2 (5 bases). CDR1 and CDR2 (germline): WSHSY, SAAADI. The ends were cut back, 7 bases at V and 0 bases at J, with 17 bases in the middle. This CDR3 contains 16 residues. The CDR3 loop reads CASKPNSVPSTDTQYF. The DNA for the CDR3 is TGCGCCAGCAAACCTAATAGCGTTCCTAGCACAGATACGCAGTATTTT.

Here the CDR3 reads CASSFPGAMDQPQHF. The CDR3 DNA is TGTGCCAGCAGTTTCCCAGGGGCAATGGATCAGCCCCAGCATTTT. The chain links TRBV28 to TRBJ1-5; D perhaps matches TRBD1 (6 bases). The V and J ends lost 3 bases and 5 bases respectively, with 14 bases between them. The CDR3 length is 15 residues. CDR1 is MDHEN, CDR2 SYDVKM, per germline.

The chain recombines TRBV28 with TRBJ1-1; possible D gene TRBD1, 5 bases. Germline CDR1 is MDHEN and CDR2 is SYDVKM. Trimming removed 5 bases from V and 1 base from J, with 14 bases in between. The CDR3 sequence is 15 residues long. This CDR3 reads CASSTTALPNTEAFF. CDR3 nucleotide sequence: TGTGCCAGCAGTACGACAGCTCTCCCGAACACTGAAGCTTTCTTT.